These 9 T cell receptor beta chains were sequenced from one sample in a study of blood T cell repertoires in COVID-19. Profiling relied on immunoSEQ multiplex PCR, and the TCRdb table lists in-frame clones only, not all of them. The data contain roughly 180,000 clones, about 84% of them singletons. Sequencing used PBMCs or T cells enriched from blood (not recorded which). The receptors were sampled from a middle-aged woman with acute COVID-19.

J is TRBJ1-5 and V is TRBV10-1, with D unclear. V dropped 2 bases and J dropped 3 bases, with 5 bases sitting between them. Germline-derived CDR1 and CDR2 are WNHNN and SYGVQD (reference sequence). The CDR3 covers 13 residues. The chain's CDR3 is CASSENTNQPQHF. Written as DNA, the CDR3 is TGCGCCAGCAGTGAGAACACCAATCAGCCCCAGCATTTT.

This chain's CDR3 is CASSYSKLAAQETQYF. As DNA, the CDR3 is TGTGCCAGCAGTTACTCGAAGCTAGCGGCGCAAGAGACCCAGTACTTC. The genes are TRBV6-5 and TRBJ2-5, with 7 bases fitting TRBD2. Germline V gives CDR1 MNHEY, CDR2 SVGAGI. The trim removed 0 bases at V and 2 bases at J, leaving 6 bases unmatched. The CDR3 extends over 16 amino acids.

This clone was picked up many times. The chain joins TRBV2 to TRBJ2-7; 9 nucleotides match TRBD1. This CDR3 is 13 amino acids long. CDR1 SNHLY and CDR2 FYNNEI come from the germline V gene. Germline trimming cut 6 bases from V and 6 bases from J; bases unmatched to any gene: 6. The CDR3 reads CASSADRGVEQYV. For the CDR3, the DNA is TGTGCCAGCAGCGCTGACAGGGGGGTCGAGCAGTACGTC.

The chain is built from TRBV7-9 and TRBJ1-1; the D is unclear. Germline CDR1 SEHNR, CDR2 FQNEAQ (reference sequence). The CDR3 is 15 amino acids. V gave up 2 bases and J gave up 4 bases, with 14 bases separating them. Here the CDR3 reads CASSLYGEGGTEAFF. In nucleotides, the CDR3 is TGTGCCAGCAGCTTATATGGGGAGGGCGGCACTGAAGCTTTCTTT.

The sample holds a few counts of this clone. This chain uses TRBV11-3 with TRBJ2-2, with D maybe TRBD2 (6 bases). This CDR3 is 15 amino acids long. CDR1 and CDR2 from the germline V gene are SGHNT and YENEEA. V was trimmed by 6 bases and J by 1 base, leaving 12 bases between them. CDR3 nucleotide sequence: TGTGCCAGCAGTCAATGGGGACTGAACACCGGGGAGCTGTTTTTT. Translating gives CASSQWGLNTGELFF.

The sample holds many counts of this clone. V gene TRBV19 combines with J gene TRBJ2-3; 9 nucleotides agree with TRBD2. Germline CDR1 is LNHDA and CDR2 is SQIVND (reference sequence). This CDR3 spans 15 amino acids. V was clipped by 5 bases and J by 2 bases; unmatched bases: 5. The CDR3 region is CASSSAGGTTDTQYF. In DNA form, the CDR3 reads TGTGCCAGTAGTTCAGCGGGAGGAACCACAGATACGCAGTATTTT.

This clone was observed a handful of times. This chain links TRBV6-4 with TRBJ1-6; possibly TRBD1 for D (5 bases). The V and J ends lost 4 bases and 7 bases respectively, with 11 bases between them. The CDR3 covers 14 residues. In germline, CDR1 is MRHNA, CDR2 SNTAGT. The CDR3 is CASSAETDNSPLHF. The CDR3 bases are TGTGCCAGCAGTGCCGAGACAGACAATTCACCCCTCCACTTT.

The rearrangement links TRBV13 to TRBJ1-2, with 7 bases lining up with TRBD1. The CDR3 consists of 15 residues. The germline CDR1 and CDR2 sequences are PRHDT and FYEKMQ (reference sequence). With 5 bases clipped from V and 3 bases from J, the junction kept 9 bases outside the gene matches. The CDR3 nucleotides are TGTGCCAGCAGCCCAAAAACAGGGGTTGACTATGGCTACACCTTC. Translating gives CASSPKTGVDYGYTF.

The chain combines TRBV3-1 (or the pseudogene TRBV3-2) with TRBJ2-7; 8 positions agree with TRBD2. Unmatched junction bases numbered 9, after V lost 4 bases and J lost 4 bases. Germline CDR1 is LGHDT and CDR2 is YNNKEL (reference sequence). The length of the CDR3 is 15 residues. The CDR3 here is CASSLDVSGSYEQYF. CDR3 sequence (DNA): TGTGCCAGCAGCCTCGACGTCAGCGGGAGTTACGAGCAGTACTTC.